Presented here are 23 T cell receptor beta chains from one specimen sequenced in a study of a mutant IDH1 vaccine in newly diagnosed glioma. For these TCRs, the target antigens are not known. Repertoires were generated with immunoSEQ multiplex PCR, while TCRdb's copy carries only in-frame clones and drops some. The table includes 95,000 to 120,000 clones, almost 90% detected once. As to time point: week 11, during vaccination. Doses consisted of 300 ug of mutant IDH1 20-mer peptide each, paired with topical imiquimod. The material sequenced was PBMCs, taken from a glioma patient whose treatment included an IDH1 peptide vaccine. The receptors stem from a woman between 45 and 65 years old with glioma.

This chain joins TRBV6-1 and TRBJ2-5, with D possibly TRBD1 on 6 matching bases. Trimming removed 10 bases at V and 4 bases at J, with 16 bases between. The CDR3 loop spans 13 amino acids. The V gene's germline CDR1 is MNHNS and CDR2 SASEGT. CDR3 amino acids: CAIMRGLGETQYF. CDR3 DNA: TGTGCCATCATGAGGGGGTTAGGAGAGACCCAGTACTTC.

The rearrangement uses TRBV6-6 and TRBJ1-3; unclear D gene. Germline V gene sequence: CDR1 MNHNY, CDR2 SVGAGI (reference sequence). The length of the CDR3 is 16 residues. The V end lost 7 bases, the J end lost 0 bases, and 16 bases lay between the germline ends. In DNA form, the CDR3 reads TGTGCCAGCACCCTACCCGACTTAAGCTCTGGAAACACCATATATTTT. It is translated as CASTLPDLSSGNTIYF.

The chain links TRBV4-1 to TRBJ2-6; 9 positions match TRBD1. V was clipped by 2 bases and J by 2 bases; unmatched bases: 4. This CDR3 contains 17 residues. Looked up from germline, CDR1 is MGHRA and CDR2 is YSYEKL. CDR3 region: CASSQRGTGTGANVLTF. CDR3 DNA: TGCGCCAGCAGCCAAAGGGGGACAGGGACTGGGGCCAACGTCCTGACTTTC.

The chain joins TRBV5-1 to TRBJ2-3; 13 bases agree with TRBD2. The CDR3 has 16 residues. Germline V gives CDR1 SGHRS, CDR2 YFSETQ. Trimming took 4 bases from V and 6 from J; bases not matched to a gene: 8. In nucleotides, the CDR3 is TGCGCCAGCAGCGCCTCCACTAGCGGGAGGGGGGATACGCAGTATTTT. This encodes CASSASTSGRGDTQYF. Complete variable domain (other parts from reference TRBV5-1 and TRBJ2-3): KAGVTQTPRYLIKTRGQQVTLSCSPISGHRSVSWYQQTPGQGLQFLFEYFSETQRNKGNFPGRFSGRQFSNSRSEMNVSTLELGDSALYLCASSASTSGRGDTQYFGPGTRLTVL.

This clone appeared once. The CDR3 DNA reads as TGTGCCTGGAGTCCCGGGACTAGCGACTACAATGAGCAGTTCTTC. Translated, it gives CAWSPGTSDYNEQFF. The V and J genes are TRBV30 and TRBJ2-1, with 10 bases lining up with TRBD2. CDR1 GTSNPN and CDR2 SVGIG come from the germline V gene (reference sequence). With 2 bases clipped from V and 3 bases from J, the junction kept 4 bases outside the gene matches. The CDR3 loop spans 15 amino acids.

This clone was picked up one time. This sequence joins TRBV6-6 and TRBJ1-6; D possibly corresponds to TRBD1 (5 bases). Germline loops: CDR1 MNHNY, CDR2 SVGAGI (reference sequence). This CDR3 spans 16 amino acids. The ends were cut back, 7 bases at V and 8 bases at J, with 21 bases in the middle. CDR3 DNA sequence: TGTGCCAGCACCTCACCCGGGGGGGTGAGGGATTCACCCCTCCACTTT. Its protein product is CASTSPGGVRDSPLHF.

The rearrangement uses TRBV11-3 and TRBJ2-1; D unclear. This CDR3 contains 14 residues. V dropped 2 bases and J dropped 2 bases, with 7 bases sitting between them. Germline V gene data show CDR1 as SGHNT and CDR2 as YENEEA. The CDR3 here is CASSLSGAYNEQFF. The CDR3 coding sequence is TGTGCCAGCAGCTTAAGTGGGGCCTACAATGAGCAGTTCTTC.

This chain's CDR3 is CASSPTGLAGGISSYNEQFF. CDR3 nucleotides: TGTGCCAGCAGTCCGACGGGACTAGCGGGAGGGATAAGCTCCTACAATGAGCAGTTCTTC. The chain has TRBV28 and TRBJ2-1, with 16 bases aligning to TRBD2. V lost 5 bases, J lost 0 bases, and 10 bases stayed unmatched. CDR3 length: 20 residues. Germline V gene lookup returns CDR1 MDHEN and CDR2 SYDVKM. The full variable domain, with the rest looked up from reference TRBV28 and TRBJ2-1, is DVKVTQSSRYLVKRTGEKVFLECVQDMDHENMFWYRQDPGLGLRLIYFSYDVKMKEKGDIPEGYSVSREKKERFSLILESASTNQTSMYLCASSPTGLAGGISSYNEQFFGPGTRLTVL.

This chain uses TRBV11-2 with TRBJ2-1, with 11 bases that match TRBD2. The CDR3 extends over 15 amino acids. J lost 4 bases, V lost 5 bases, and 4 bases had no gene match. From germline, CDR1 is SGHAT and CDR2 FQNNGV. The CDR3 DNA reads as TGTGCCAGCAGCGCGGGACTAGCGGAGTACAATGAGCAGTTCTTC. Encoded protein: CASSAGLAEYNEQFF.

V gene TRBV7-9 combines with J gene TRBJ2-7; 7 bases match TRBD1. The CDR3 is 16 residues long. The J segment lost 4 bases and the V segment lost 5 bases, leaving 14 bases of the junction unmatched. Germline-derived CDR1 and CDR2 are SEHNR and FQNEAQ (reference sequence). This chain's CDR3 is CASSPGIRDSIYEQYF. The CDR3 DNA reads as TGTGCCAGCAGCCCTGGAATAAGGGACAGCATTTACGAGCAGTACTTC.

The V gene is TRBV12-5, the J gene TRBJ2-7; D is uncertain. Trimming removed 2 bases at V and 7 bases at J, with 15 bases between. The CDR3 is made up of 14 amino acids. Germline CDR1 is LGHNT and CDR2 is FRNRAP. The CDR3 region has the DNA TGTGCTAGTGGTTTGACAGCCGGCCCTTGGGAGCAGTACTTC. It codes for CASGLTAGPWEQYF. Combining the CDR3 with reference TRBV12-5 and TRBJ2-7 gives the whole variable domain DARVTQTPRHKVTEMGQEVTMRCQPILGHNTVFWYRQTMMQGLELLAYFRNRAPLDDSGMPKDRFSAEMPDATLATLKIQPSEPRDSAVYFCASGLTAGPWEQYFGPGTRLTVT.

This clone has a handful of counts. V gene TRBV20-1 combines with J gene TRBJ1-5, with D tentatively TRBD1 (5 bases). CDR3 length: 10 amino acids. V lost 3 bases and J 13 bases, leaving 10 bases between the germline ends. The V gene's germline CDR1 is DFQATT and CDR2 SNEGSKA (reference sequence). CDR3 nucleotides: TGCAGTGCTAGTTTTGGGGGACAGCATTTT. Protein sequence: CSASFGGQHF.

This chain joins TRBV6-1 and TRBJ1-5; D uncertain. This CDR3 is 12 amino acids long. V was pared by 4 bases and J by 5 bases, with 6 bases between. Germline V gene data show CDR1 as MNHNS and CDR2 as SASEGT. This CDR3 reads CASSVSYQPQHF. The CDR3 DNA reads TGTGCCAGCAGTGTCTCGTATCAGCCCCAGCATTTT.

This rearrangement joins TRBV5-6 to TRBJ2-3; D gene uncertain. Trimming pared 2 bases from V and 6 bases from J, leaving 7 bases between. Germline V gives CDR1 SGHDT, CDR2 YYEEEE. CDR3 length: 12 residues. The CDR3 sequence is CASSLQPDTQYF. CDR3 nucleotides: TGTGCCAGCAGCTTACAACCGGATACGCAGTATTTT.

The rearrangement joins TRBV12-5 to TRBJ1-5, with 7 bases fitting TRBD1. CDR1 and CDR2 (germline): LGHNT, FRNRAP. This CDR3 is 18 amino acids long. The ends lost 1 base at V and 1 base at J; junction bases unmatched: 10. CDR3 nucleotide sequence: TGTGCTAGTGGTTTGGGGGAGCACAGGGGTTCGAGCAATCAGCCCCAGCATTTT. Protein product: CASGLGEHRGSSNQPQHF.

The table lists this clone with a few counts. The chain employs TRBV4-1 and TRBJ2-7, with D possibly being TRBD1 (5 bases). The V gene's germline CDR1 is MGHRA and CDR2 YSYEKL. The V end was cut by 3 bases, the J end by 3 bases, with 15 bases between. This CDR3 region has 15 residues. The CDR3 spells CASSQQGLANYEQYF. In nucleotides, the CDR3 is TGCGCCAGCAGCCAGCAGGGCTTGGCAAACTACGAGCAGTACTTC.

This clone was seen a single time. The chain has TRBV5-1 and TRBJ2-7; maybe TRBD1 (6 bases). The germline CDR1 and CDR2 sequences are SGHRS and YFSETQ. Trimming pared 10 bases from V and 3 bases from J, leaving 17 bases between. The CDR3 is made up of 13 amino acids. The CDR3: CALHRVGNYEQYF. Written as DNA, the CDR3 is TGCGCCTTGCACAGGGTAGGTAACTACGAGCAGTACTTC.

The V gene is TRBV10-1, the J gene TRBJ2-3; TRBD2 matches at 8 bases. Trimming removed 6 bases from V and 2 bases from J; junction bases left unmatched: 4. Germline V gene data show CDR1 as WNHNN and CDR2 as SYGVQD (reference sequence). The CDR3 contains 14 residues. CDR3 residues: CASSRGGTTDTQYF. Written as DNA, the CDR3 is TGCGCCAGCAGCCGGGGGGGGACCACAGATACGCAGTATTTT.

This clone has only one observation. The CDR3 nucleotides are TGTGCCAGCAGCTTAATGGGGAGGGAACCCACCGGGGAGCTGTTTTTT. Translated: CASSLMGREPTGELFF. This rearrangement joins TRBV7-3 to TRBJ2-2; 7 bases are shared with TRBD2. Trimming cost V 1 base and J 4 bases; bases outside gene matches: 6. The CDR3 totals 16 residues. Germline CDR1 reads SGHTA; CDR2 reads FQGTGA.

For the CDR3, the DNA is TGTGCCAGCAGTCGCTGGGACAGTGCGGGCTACACCTTC. Translating gives CASSRWDSAGYTF. The chain employs TRBV28 and TRBJ1-2, with TRBD1 matching over 7 bases. Germline CDR1 MDHEN, CDR2 SYDVKM. This CDR3 is 13 amino acids long. J was trimmed by 8 bases and V by 5 bases; bases with no gene match: 8.

The V gene is TRBV28, the J gene TRBJ2-7, with D tentatively TRBD2 (6 bases). V lost 6 bases and J lost 7, with 22 bases in between. CDR3 length: 15 amino acids. Germline CDR1 MDHEN, CDR2 SYDVKM. CDR3 in amino acids: CASRLPAGQPGEQYF. CDR3 nucleotide sequence: TGTGCCAGCAGATTACCGGCGGGGCAGCCTGGGGAGCAGTACTTC.

V is TRBV28 and J is TRBJ1-2; the D gene is possibly TRBD1 (5 bases). The germline gives CDR1 MDHEN, CDR2 SYDVKM. There are 16 residues in the CDR3. V shed 2 bases and J shed 3 bases, with 16 bases lying between them. CDR3 nucleotides: TGTGCCAGCAGTTTAGGGGGTAGGGGAGGCGACTATGGCTACACCTTC. Its translation: CASSLGGRGGDYGYTF.

The J gene is TRBJ1-6, the V gene TRBV27; 7 bases align to TRBD1. The V and J ends lost 3 bases and 5 bases, in that order; junction bases with no gene match: 10. In germline, CDR1 is MNHEY, CDR2 SMNVEV (reference sequence). The CDR3 is 17 amino acids. CDR3 protein: CASSFRLGGRNNSPLHF. In DNA, the CDR3 is TGTGCCAGCAGTTTTAGGTTAGGGGGCAGGAATAATTCACCCCTCCACTTT.